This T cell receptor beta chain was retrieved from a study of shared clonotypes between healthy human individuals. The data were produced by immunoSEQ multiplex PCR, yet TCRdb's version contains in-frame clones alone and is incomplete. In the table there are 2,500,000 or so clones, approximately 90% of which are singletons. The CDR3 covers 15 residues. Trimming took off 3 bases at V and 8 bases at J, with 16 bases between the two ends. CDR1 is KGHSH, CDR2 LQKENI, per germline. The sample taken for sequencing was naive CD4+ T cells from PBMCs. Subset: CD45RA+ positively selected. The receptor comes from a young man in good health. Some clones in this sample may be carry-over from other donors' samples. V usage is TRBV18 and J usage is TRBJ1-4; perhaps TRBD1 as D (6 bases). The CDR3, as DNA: TGTGCCAGCTCACCCCGGACACCGCAGGGGGAAAAACTGTTTTTT. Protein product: CASSPRTPQGEKLFF.